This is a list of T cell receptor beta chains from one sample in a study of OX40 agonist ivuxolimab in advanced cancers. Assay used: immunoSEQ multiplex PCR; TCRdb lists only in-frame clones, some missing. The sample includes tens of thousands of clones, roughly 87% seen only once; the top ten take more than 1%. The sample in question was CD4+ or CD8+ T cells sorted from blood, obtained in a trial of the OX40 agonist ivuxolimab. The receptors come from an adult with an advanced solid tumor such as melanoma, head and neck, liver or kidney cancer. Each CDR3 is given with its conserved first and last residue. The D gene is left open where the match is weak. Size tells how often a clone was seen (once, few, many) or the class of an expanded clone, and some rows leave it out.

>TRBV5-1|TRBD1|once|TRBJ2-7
TGCGCCAGCAGCTGGACAGGGTCCTACGAGCAGTACTTC
CASSWTGSYEQYF
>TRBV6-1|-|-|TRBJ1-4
TGTGCCAGCAGATCCACGTGGGAAAAACTGTTTTTT
CASRSTWEKLFF
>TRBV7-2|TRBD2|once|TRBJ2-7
TGTGCCAGCAGCTTAGGCGGGGGGGCGTCCTACGAGCAGTACTTC
CASSLGGGASYEQYF
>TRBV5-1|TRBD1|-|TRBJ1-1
TGCGCCAGCAGCTTGGTACAGGGGGGGAGGAACACTGAAGCTTTCTTT
CASSLVQGGRNTEAFF
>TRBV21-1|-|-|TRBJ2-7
TGTGCCAGCAGCAAAGCGGGCGAGCAGTACTTC
CASSKAGEQYF
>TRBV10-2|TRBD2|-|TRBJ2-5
TGCGCCAGCAGTGAGAGCGGGGCTAAGGAGACCCAGTACTTC
CASSESGAKETQYF
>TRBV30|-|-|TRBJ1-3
TGTGCCTGGACCCTGGGGCGCAACTCTGGAAACACCATATATTTT
CAWTLGRNSGNTIYF
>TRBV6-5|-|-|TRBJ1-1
TGTGCCAGCAGTTTGGGGGGGGAGAACACTGAAGCTTTCTTT
CASSLGGENTEAFF
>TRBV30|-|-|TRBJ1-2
TGTGCCTGGAGGTCCGGGGGCCTGAACTATGGCTATACCTTC
CAWRSGGLNYGYTF
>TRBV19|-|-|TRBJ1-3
TGTGCCAGTAGTATGCCGGGGCGCTCTGGAAACACCATATATTTT
CASSMPGRSGNTIYF
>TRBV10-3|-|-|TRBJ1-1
TGTGCCATCAGTGCTGTTCCTGACGGGAACACTGAAGCTTTCTTT
CAISAVPDGNTEAFF
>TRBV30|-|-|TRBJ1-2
TGTGCCTGGAGTTACGGCTATGGCTACACCTTC
CAWSYGYGYTF
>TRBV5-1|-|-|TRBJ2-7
TGCGCCAGCAGCTTGCAGGGCACATACGAGCAGTACTTC
CASSLQGTYEQYF
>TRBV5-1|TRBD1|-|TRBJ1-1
TGCGCCAGCAGCACTGACAGGGGCGACACTGAAGCTTTCTTT
CASSTDRGDTEAFF
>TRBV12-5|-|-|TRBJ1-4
TGTGCTAGTGGTTCCCAGCGCTCTAATGAAAAACTGTTTTTT
CASGSQRSNEKLFF
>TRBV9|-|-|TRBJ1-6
TGTGCCAGCAGCGTAGGTGTGGGACCCCAAGGATCACCCCTCCACTTT
CASSVGVGPQGSPLHF
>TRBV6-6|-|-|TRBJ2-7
TGTGCCAGCAGTTACTGGGGAAGCTCCTACGAGCAGTACTTC
CASSYWGSSYEQYF
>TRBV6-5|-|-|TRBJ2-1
TGTGCCAGCTCTGAGAGGCAGGATGAGCAGTTCTTC
CASSERQDEQFF
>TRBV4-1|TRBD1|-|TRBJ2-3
TGCGCCAGCAGCGCCGGACAGGGGGCTCGTAGCACAGATACGCAGTATTTT
CASSAGQGARSTDTQYF
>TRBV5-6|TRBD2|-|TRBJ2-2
TGTGCCAGCAGCTTACTAGCGGGGGTTACCGGGGAGCTGTTTTTT
CASSLLAGVTGELFF
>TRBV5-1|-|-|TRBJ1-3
TGCGCCAGCAGCTTGCTCTCCAACTCTGGAAACACCATATATTTT
CASSLLSNSGNTIYF
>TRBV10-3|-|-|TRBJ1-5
TGTGCCATCAGTGAGTCGAGACGGCTGCATAGCAATCAGCCCCAGCATTTT
CAISESRRLHSNQPQHF
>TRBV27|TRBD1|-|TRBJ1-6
TGTGCCAGCAGTTTAATGGGACGGGGGACAGGGAATTCACCCCTCCACTTT
CASSLMGRGTGNSPLHF